Measured by frequency, the clone carrying this T cell receptor (beta chain) is medium-sized. Its antigen is as yet unknown. This sample was taken from a study of synovial regulatory T cells in juvenile arthritis. Study-level results: iaTreg cells shared more CDR3 sequences with synovial Tregs than other blood Tregs did.

Assay: immunoSEQ multiplex PCR; the TCRdb copy retains only in-frame clones and omits some. The specimen's table records roughly 1,600 clones. Each patient with active arthritis gave synovial fluid along with matched peripheral blood. Median age approximately 11 years (about 2.1-25); median disease duration about seven years (0.2-19.1). The CDR3 covers 13 residues. No DNA appears here. Germline lookup yields CDR1 KGHSH and CDR2 LQKENI. The V call is TRBV18, the J call TRBJ1-4. What was sequenced was Treg cells from the synovium. The TCR comes from a donor younger than 35 with juvenile idiopathic arthritis. The CDR3 reads CASLGRAGEKLFF.